The subject of this entry is one TCR beta chain. Its antigen remains unidentified. Amplification of TCR beta CDR3 regions was performed using RNA transcripts as template. The HTBI set primed first-round TCR CDR3 RT-PCR. A single record per CDR3 protein comes from TCRdb applying MiXCR to the multiplex PCR reads. The sample lists around 34,000 distinct CDR3 sequences, 40% to 65% occurring once. This sample is drawn from a study of T cells in Graves' hyperthyroidism and ophthalmopathy. Study outcomes and limitations: Blood held most thyroid clonotypes expanded above 0.001 frequency.

The germline gives CDR1 SGHRS, CDR2 YFSETQ. This CDR3 has 16 amino acids. The J segment lost 0 bases and the V segment lost 4 bases, leaving 7 bases of the junction unmatched. A NOSPECS grade of at least 4, a Clinical Activity Score of at least 3 and duration under 3 months were recorded in ophthalmopathy patients. Investigators excluded patients with uncontrolled infection, other autoimmune disease, pregnancy or lactation. The PBMCs were taken from less than 11 ml of fresh peripheral blood. This TCR came from a woman between 40 and 55 years old with Graves' ophthalmopathy. The chain joins TRBV5-1 to TRBJ1-3, with TRBD1 matching 7 bases. Material: blood. CDR3 region: CASSVGDSHSGNTIYF. The DNA for the CDR3 is TGCGCCAGCAGCGTGGGGGACAGTCACTCTGGAAACACCATATATTTT.